The clone carrying this T cell receptor beta chain was counted ten times or more. No antigen is known for it. Trimming pared 8 bases from V and 2 bases from J, leaving 7 bases between. The CDR3 spans 11 residues. Per the germline V gene, CDR1 is SNHLY and CDR2 is FYNNEI. The record originates from a study of beta chain features in type 1 diabetes. The single heparinised draw taken from each donor contained around 100 mL of blood on average. Expressed TCRB transcripts were sequenced because the isolated RNA had all been reverse transcribed beforehand. Sequenced by immunoSEQ multiplex PCR; TCRdb stores in-frame clones only, minus some. The sample shows 300,000 or so clones, around 9.3% of them seen only once. Regarding the study as a whole: Among patients, naive, central memory and Treg TCRB repertoires appeared more similar than among healthy donors. In patients and controls equally, PCR might favor templates that are shorter. Whether HLA type influences TCRB rearrangement remained unresolved here. Type 1 diabetes patients showed a moderate but significant shortening of TCRB CDR3s in all four CD4+ subsets.

Input material: central memory CD4+ T cells from blood. The chain is built from TRBV2 and TRBJ2-7, with a weak D call TRBD2 (5 bases). The sequence was collected from a man under 40 with type 1 diabetes. CDR3 sequence (DNA): TGTGCCAGCGGACTCACCTACGAGCAGTACTTC. Translation: CASGLTYEQYF.